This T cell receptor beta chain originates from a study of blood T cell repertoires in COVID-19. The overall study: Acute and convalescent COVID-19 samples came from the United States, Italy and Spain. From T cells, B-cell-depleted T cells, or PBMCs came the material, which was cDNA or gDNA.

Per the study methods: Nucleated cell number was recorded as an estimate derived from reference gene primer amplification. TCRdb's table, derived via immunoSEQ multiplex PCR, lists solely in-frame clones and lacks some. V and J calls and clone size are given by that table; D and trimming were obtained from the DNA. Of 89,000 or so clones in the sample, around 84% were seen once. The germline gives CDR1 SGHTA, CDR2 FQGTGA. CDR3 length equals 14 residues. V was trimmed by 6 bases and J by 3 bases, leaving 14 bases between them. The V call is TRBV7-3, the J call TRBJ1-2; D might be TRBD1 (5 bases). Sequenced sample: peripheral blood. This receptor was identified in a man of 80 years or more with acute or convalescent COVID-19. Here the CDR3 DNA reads TGTGCCAGCAGTGTACCCAGGGATGACTATGGCTACACCTTC. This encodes CASSVPRDDYGYTF. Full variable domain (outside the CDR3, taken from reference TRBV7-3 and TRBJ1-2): GAGVSQTPSNKVTEKGKYVELRCDPISGHTALYWYRQSLGQGPEFLIYFQGTGAADDSGLPNDRFFAVRPEGSVSTLKIQRTERGDSAVYLCASSVPRDDYGYTFGSGTRLTVV.